This T cell receptor (beta chain) was profiled in a study of T cells in Graves' hyperthyroidism and ophthalmopathy. The overall study: Peripheral blood was secured at the point of initial diagnosis, before any treatment.

CDR1 is LNHDA and CDR2 is SQIVND in the germline V gene (reference sequence). This CDR3 is built from 17 residues. V shed 1 base and J shed 5 bases, with 17 bases lying between them. Findings of the study overall: Among thyroid clonotypes expanded above 0.001, most also appeared in blood.

Diagnosis rested on symptoms, serum thyroxine and TRAb, thyroid ultrasound, and orbital computed tomography. PBMCs were derived from more than 8 ml fresh peripheral blood. Authors of the study amplified TCR beta CDR3 regions from RNA transcripts. HTBI primers were used for first-round RT-PCR of the TCR CDR3. TCRdb redid the calling of the multiplex PCR reads with MiXCR, one entry per CDR3 protein. The table shows some 770,000 distinct CDR3 sequences, with around 17% occurring only once. Note on this clonotype: Its antigen is unidentified.

The source material was blood. V and J are TRBV19 and TRBJ2-2; unclear D gene. The clonotype originates from a man between 18 and 29 years old with Graves' hyperthyroidism. CDR3 DNA sequence: TGTGCCAGTAGTATAGGCGAGGTCTGGGCCGGAACCGGGGAGCTGTTTTTT. This encodes CASSIGEVWAGTGELFF.